The source of this T cell receptor beta chain is a study of control samples from healthy donors and cancer patients (dated by TCRdb to about 2020). CDR1 and CDR2 (MNHEY, SVGAGI) derive from the germline V gene. From its cysteine to its phenylalanine, the CDR3 spans 14 amino acids. Just CDR3 DNA is preserved here, 42 bases in frame from base 1. The junction carries 9 bases between V and J, which are trimmed by 6 bases and 0 bases respectively. Library method: the immunoSEQ multiplex PCR assay. Entries here come from immuneACCESS through TCRdb and include only in-frame sequences with V and J called. Some clones fail to appear in such tables; in the studies checked, an unresolved V gene covers under half of the shortfall, and the cause of the remainder is unknown. This sample holds about 170,000 clones; about nine tenths were observed only once. The ten largest clones represent roughly 1.6% of the sample.

On this clone: Its recognized antigen is unknown. No clone much larger than this one lies a single base away; base qualities are absent.

The rearrangement combines TRBV6-5 with TRBJ2-4, with no D gene named confidently. Source material: blood. The clonotype was recovered from a woman aged 30 to 39 in good health. The nucleotide sequence reads TGTGCCAGCAGCGGAGAGCTAGCCAAAAACATTCAGTACTTC. It encodes CASSGELAKNIQYF.